This T cell receptor (beta chain) was sequenced in a study of CD8 T cells in Susac syndrome. The CDR3 spans 17 residues. Germline V gene lookup returns CDR1 SGHAT and CDR2 FQNNGV. Trimming left V 3 bases short and J 0 bases short, with 17 bases between. The RNA input was roughly 0.45 to 1 ug, and it was reverse transcribed with random hexamers. TCRdb processed the immunoSEQ multiplex PCR reads anew with MiXCR; each CDR3 protein has one entry. The data show some 130,000 distinct CDR3 sequences, nearly 95% seen once. The chain links TRBV11-2 to TRBJ1-1; tentatively, D is TRBD1 (5 bases). The receptor comes from a human donor in good health. Sequenced input: CD4+ T cells from PBMCs. The CDR3 reads CASSFRRGILMNTEAFF. CDR3 coding DNA: TGTGCCAGCAGCTTTCGCCGGGGGATACTTATGAACACTGAAGCTTTCTTT.